This T cell receptor (beta chain) was captured in a study of long-term antiretroviral therapy in people with HIV. Findings and limits, study-wide: Pre-ART expanded clones dominated the repertoire at every time point. Relative to control repertoires, HIV repertoires exhibited narrower CDR3 length ranges. Data on ART adherence, viral resistance or therapy changes were unavailable.

An immunoSEQ assay, version v3.0, was performed at survey level. Sequencing was performed with immunoSEQ multiplex PCR; in TCRdb, only in-frame clones are kept and a portion is missing. The data show 30,000 to 35,000 clones, about 70% seen once. Before DNA extraction, roughly 0.85-10 million cryopreserved PBMC were held in the samples. Of note for this clone: Its specificity is not known.

The CDR3 extends over 13 amino acids. V was clipped by 0 bases and J by 3 bases, with 6 bases between them. Germline-derived CDR1 and CDR2 are LNHNV and YYDKDF (reference sequence). This TCR was sampled from a man over 45 with HIV. Source: unsorted PBMCs, taken 3 years after starting antiretroviral therapy. The rearrangement joins TRBV15 to TRBJ2-7, with D unclear. The CDR3 DNA follows: TGTGCCACCAGCAGAGATAAGGACTACGAGCAGTACTTC. It codes for CATSRDKDYEQYF.